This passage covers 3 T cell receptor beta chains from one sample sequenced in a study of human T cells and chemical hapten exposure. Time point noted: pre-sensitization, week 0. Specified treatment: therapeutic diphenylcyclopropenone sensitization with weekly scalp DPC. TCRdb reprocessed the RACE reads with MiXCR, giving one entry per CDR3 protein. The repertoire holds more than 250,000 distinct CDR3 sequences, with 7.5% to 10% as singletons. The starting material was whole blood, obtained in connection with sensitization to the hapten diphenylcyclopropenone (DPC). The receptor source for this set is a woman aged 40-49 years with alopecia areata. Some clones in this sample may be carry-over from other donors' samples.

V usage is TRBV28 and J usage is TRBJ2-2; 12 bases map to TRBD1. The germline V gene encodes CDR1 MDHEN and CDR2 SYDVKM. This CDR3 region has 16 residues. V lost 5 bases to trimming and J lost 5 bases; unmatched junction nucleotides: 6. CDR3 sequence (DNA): TGTGCCAGCAGTAGCCCGGGACAGGGGGCAACCGGGGAGCTGTTTTTT. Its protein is CASSSPGQGATGELFF.

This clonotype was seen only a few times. CDR3 nucleotide sequence: TGTGCCAGCAGCCCGAGGACAGGGGCTTTCTTT. Its translation: CASSPRTGAFF. V usage is TRBV11-2 and J usage is TRBJ1-1, with 8 bases lining up with TRBD1. CDR3 length: 11 residues. The ends lost 5 bases at V and 11 bases at J; junction bases unmatched: 4. Germline-derived CDR1 and CDR2 are SGHAT and FQNNGV.

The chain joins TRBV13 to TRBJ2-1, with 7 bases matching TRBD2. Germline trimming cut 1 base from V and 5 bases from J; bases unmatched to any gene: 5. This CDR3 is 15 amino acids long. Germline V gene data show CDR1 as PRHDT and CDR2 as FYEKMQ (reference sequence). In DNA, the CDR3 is TGTGCCAGCAGCTTAGACGGGAGGCCTAACAATGAGCAGTTCTTC. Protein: CASSLDGRPNNEQFF.